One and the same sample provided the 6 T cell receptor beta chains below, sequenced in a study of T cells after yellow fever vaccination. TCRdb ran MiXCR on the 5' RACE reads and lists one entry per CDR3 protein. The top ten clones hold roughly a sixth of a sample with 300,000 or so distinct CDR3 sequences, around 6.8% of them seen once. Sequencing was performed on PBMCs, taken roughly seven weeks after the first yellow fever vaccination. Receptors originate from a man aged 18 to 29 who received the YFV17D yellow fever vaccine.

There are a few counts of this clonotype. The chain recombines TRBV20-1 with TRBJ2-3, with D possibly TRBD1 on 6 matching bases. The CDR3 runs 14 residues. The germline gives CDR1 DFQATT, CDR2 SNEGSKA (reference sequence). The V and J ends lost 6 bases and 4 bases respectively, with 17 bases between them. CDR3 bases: TGCAGTGCGGGGGACACAAGGTTAGCAGATACGCAGTATTTT. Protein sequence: CSAGDTRLADTQYF.

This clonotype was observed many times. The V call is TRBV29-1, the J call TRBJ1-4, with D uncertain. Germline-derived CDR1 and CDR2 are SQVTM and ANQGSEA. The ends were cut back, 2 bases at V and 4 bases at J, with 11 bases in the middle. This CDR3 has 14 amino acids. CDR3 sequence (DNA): TGCAGCGTTGAATTGGCGGGAAATAATGAAAAACTGTTTTTT. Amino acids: CSVELAGNNEKLFF.

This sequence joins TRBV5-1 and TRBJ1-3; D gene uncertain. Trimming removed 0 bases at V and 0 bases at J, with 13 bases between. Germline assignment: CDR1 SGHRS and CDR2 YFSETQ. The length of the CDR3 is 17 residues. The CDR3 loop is CASSLDRRMGSGNTIYF. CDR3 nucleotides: TGCGCCAGCAGCTTGGATCGGCGGATGGGCTCTGGAAACACCATATATTTT.

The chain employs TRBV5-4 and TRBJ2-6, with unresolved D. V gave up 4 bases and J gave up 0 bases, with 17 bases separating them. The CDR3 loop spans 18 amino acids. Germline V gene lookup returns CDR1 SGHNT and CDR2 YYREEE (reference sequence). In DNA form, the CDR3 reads TGTGCCAGCAGCATTGAATTATTGTCCTACTCTGGGGCCAACGTCCTGACTTTC. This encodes CASSIELLSYSGANVLTF.

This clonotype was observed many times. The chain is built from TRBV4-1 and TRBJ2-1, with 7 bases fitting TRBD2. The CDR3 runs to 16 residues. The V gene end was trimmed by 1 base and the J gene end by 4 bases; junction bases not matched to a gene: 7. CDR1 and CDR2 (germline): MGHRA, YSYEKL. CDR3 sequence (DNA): TGCGCCAGCAGCCAAGCTACCAGCGGGGTTTACAATGAGCAGTTCTTC. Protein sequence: CASSQATSGVYNEQFF.

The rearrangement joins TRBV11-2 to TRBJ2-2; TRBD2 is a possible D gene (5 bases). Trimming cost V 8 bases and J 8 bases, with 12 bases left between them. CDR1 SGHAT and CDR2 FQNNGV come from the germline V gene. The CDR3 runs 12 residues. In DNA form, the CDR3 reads TGTGCCAGCGGAGGACGACGGGGGGAGCTGTTTTTT. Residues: CASGGRRGELFF.